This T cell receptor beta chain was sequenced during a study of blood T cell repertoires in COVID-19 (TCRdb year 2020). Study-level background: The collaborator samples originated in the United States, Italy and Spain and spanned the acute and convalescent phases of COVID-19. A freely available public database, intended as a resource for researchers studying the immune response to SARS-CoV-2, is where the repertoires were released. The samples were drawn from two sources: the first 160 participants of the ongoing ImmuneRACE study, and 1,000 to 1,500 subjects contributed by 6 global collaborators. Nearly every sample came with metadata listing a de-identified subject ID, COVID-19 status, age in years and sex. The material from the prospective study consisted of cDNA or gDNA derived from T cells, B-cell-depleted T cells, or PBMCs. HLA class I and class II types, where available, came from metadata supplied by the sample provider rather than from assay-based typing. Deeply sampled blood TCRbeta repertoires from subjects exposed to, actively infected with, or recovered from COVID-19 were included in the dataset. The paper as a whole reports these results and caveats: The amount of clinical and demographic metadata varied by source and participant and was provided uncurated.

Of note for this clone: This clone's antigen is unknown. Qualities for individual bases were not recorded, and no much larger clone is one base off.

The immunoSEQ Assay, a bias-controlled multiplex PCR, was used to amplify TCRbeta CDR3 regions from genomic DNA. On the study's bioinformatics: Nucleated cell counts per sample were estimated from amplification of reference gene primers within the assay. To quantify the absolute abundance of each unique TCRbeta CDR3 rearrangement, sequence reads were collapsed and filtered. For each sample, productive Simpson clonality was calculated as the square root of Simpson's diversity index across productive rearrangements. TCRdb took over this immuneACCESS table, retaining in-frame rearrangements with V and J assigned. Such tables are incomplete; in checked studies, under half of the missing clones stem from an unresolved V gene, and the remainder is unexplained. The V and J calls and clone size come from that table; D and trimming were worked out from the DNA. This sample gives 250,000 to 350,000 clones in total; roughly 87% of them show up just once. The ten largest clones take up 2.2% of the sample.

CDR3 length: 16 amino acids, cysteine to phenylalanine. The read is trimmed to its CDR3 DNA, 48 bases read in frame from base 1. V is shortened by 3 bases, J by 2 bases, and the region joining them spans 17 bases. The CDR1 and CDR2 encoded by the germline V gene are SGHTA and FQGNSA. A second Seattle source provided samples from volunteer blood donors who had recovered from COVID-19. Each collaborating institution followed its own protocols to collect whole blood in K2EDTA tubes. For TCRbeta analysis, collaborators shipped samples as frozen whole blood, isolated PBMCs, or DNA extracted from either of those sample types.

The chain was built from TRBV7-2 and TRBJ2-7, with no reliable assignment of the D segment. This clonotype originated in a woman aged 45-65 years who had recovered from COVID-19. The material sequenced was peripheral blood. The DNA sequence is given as TGTGCCAGCAGCTTCAACCCCCGGCAGGCGACCTACGAGCAGTACTTC. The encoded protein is CASSFNPRQATYEQYF. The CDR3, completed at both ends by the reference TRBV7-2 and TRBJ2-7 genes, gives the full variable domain GAGVSQSPSNKVTEKGKDVELRCDPISGHTALYWYRQSLGQGLEFLIYFQGNSAPDKSGLPSDRFSAERTGGSVSTLTIQRTQQEDSAVYLCASSFNPRQATYEQYFGPGTRLTVT.